This T cell receptor beta chain was retrieved from a study of blood T cell repertoires in COVID-19. Study-level information: T cells, B-cell-depleted T cells, or PBMCs supplied cDNA or gDNA.

This clone was observed a single time. The V gene's germline CDR1 is SGHRS and CDR2 YFSETQ. V lost 0 bases, J lost 5 bases, and 12 bases lay in between. CDR3 length: 14 amino acids. As handled by the study authors: Reference gene primer amplification yielded estimated nucleated cell counts. The table came from immunoSEQ multiplex PCR; TCRdb's copy has only in-frame clones and leaves some out. Clone size and the V and J calls come from that table; the DNA yielded D and trimming. The sample lists about 260,000 clones; approximately 80% were seen once. This TCR came from a human donor in a cohort sampled during active COVID-19. Sequenced sample: peripheral blood. V gene TRBV5-1 combines with J gene TRBJ2-7; D uncertain. The CDR3 DNA is TGCGCCAGCAGCTTGGCCCGGGTTGGCGACGAGCAGTACTTC. The encoded protein is CASSLARVGDEQYF.